The sequence of this T cell receptor beta chain was determined in a study of blood T cell repertoires in COVID-19. The sample holds one count of this clone. Method: immunoSEQ multiplex PCR; TCRdb's copy keeps in-frame clones and lacks some. The table shows 270,000 or so clones, with roughly 88% occurring only once. The CDR3 loop spans 15 amino acids. J was trimmed by 4 bases and V by 1 base; bases with no gene match: 5. The germline V gene encodes CDR1 SGHNT and CDR2 YYREEE (reference sequence). Sequences were obtained from peripheral blood. The chain couples TRBV5-4 to TRBJ2-3; TRBD2 agrees at 8 bases. The TCR was taken from a young woman with active or convalescent COVID-19. CDR3 loop: CASSLSGGRADTQYF. CDR3 nucleotide sequence: TGTGCCAGCAGCTTGTCGGGGGGGAGGGCAGATACGCAGTATTTT.